This TCR beta chain came from a study of identical twins. The CDR3 length is 16 residues. Unmatched junction bases numbered 7, after V lost 5 bases and J lost 5 bases. General study results and limits: Beta out-of-frame sequences showed weaker excess sharing between twins. Abundant cord blood beta clonotypes carried fewer insertions; memory repertoires showed none. Out-of-frame alpha sequences shared by twins showed excess low generation probability. Cross-sectional statistics underpinned the conclusions; the same donors were not followed.

With regard to this clonotype: What it recognizes is unknown.

TCRdb reanalysed the 5' RACE reads using MiXCR and keeps one entry per CDR3 protein. Found here are approximately 530,000 distinct CDR3 sequences, approximately 20% of them singletons; the top ten hold approximately 0.52%. The sample also formed part of further work on yellow fever vaccine responses in identical twins.

The sequence derives from a woman aged 18-35 years in good health. The chain employs TRBV12-3 or TRBV12-4 and TRBJ2-2; 11 nucleotides match TRBD1. What was sequenced was CD4+ T cells sorted from blood. The CDR3 is CASSPHGTGGTGELFF. In DNA form, the CDR3 reads TGTGCCAGCAGTCCTCATGGGACAGGGGGGACCGGGGAGCTGTTTTTT.